The 24 T cell receptor beta chains in this list originate from one sample, sequenced in a study of cytomegalovirus exposure and HLA in healthy donors. Some clones are missing from TCRdb's copy, which holds only in-frame ones; the method was immunoSEQ multiplex PCR. The sample yields 150,000 to 200,000 clones, roughly 84% seen once. The sequencing sample was made of PBMCs. The receptors were sampled from a man aged 30-40 years in good health and CMV-seropositive.

The gene calls are TRBV27 and TRBJ2-5; D might be TRBD2 (5 bases). This CDR3 is 13 amino acids long. Trimming left V 2 bases short and J 5 bases short, with 9 bases between. Germline V gene lookup returns CDR1 MNHEY and CDR2 SMNVEV (reference sequence). CDR3 nucleotide sequence: TGTGCCAGCAGTTTAGCGAGGGAGGAGACCCAGTACTTC. Translating gives CASSLAREETQYF.

There are a few counts of this clone. This chain uses TRBV7-9 with TRBJ1-1; TRBD1 agrees at 8 bases. Trimming cost V 5 bases and J 8 bases; bases outside gene matches: 10. CDR1 is SEHNR, CDR2 FQNEAQ, per germline (reference sequence). This CDR3 spans 14 amino acids. CDR3 DNA: TGTGCCAGCAGCACCCCCGGACAGGGTAGGGAAGCTTTCTTT. Amino acids: CASSTPGQGREAFF.

The chain joins TRBV6-5 to TRBJ1-6; D unclear. The CDR3 sequence is 13 residues long. Germline V CDR1 and CDR2: MNHEY, SVGAGI. V lost 2 bases and J lost 8, with 7 bases in between. Here the CDR3 DNA reads TGTGCCAGCAGTTACACTCCTGATTCACCCCTCCACTTT. Encoded protein: CASSYTPDSPLHF.

This clone was seen only a few times. The V and J genes are TRBV6-1 and TRBJ2-7, with 8 bases that match TRBD1. CDR1 and CDR2 (germline): MNHNS, SASEGT. V lost 2 bases to trimming and J lost 2 bases; unmatched junction nucleotides: 2. The CDR3 has 14 residues. This CDR3 reads CASSEYRGTYEQYF. DNA of the CDR3: TGTGCCAGCAGTGAATACAGGGGGACCTACGAGCAGTACTTC.

In DNA, the CDR3 is TGTGCCAGCAGCTTAGCCCAGGGGTTGAACACTGAAGCTTTCTTT. Translation gives CASSLAQGLNTEAFF. The chain combines TRBV7-9 with TRBJ1-1; D may be TRBD1 (6 bases). The CDR3 loop spans 15 amino acids. Germline CDR1 SEHNR, CDR2 FQNEAQ (reference sequence). Trimming cost V 0 bases and J 0 bases, with 8 bases left between them.

V usage is TRBV5-6 and J usage is TRBJ2-5; TRBD2 is a possible D gene (6 bases). Germline-derived CDR1 and CDR2 are SGHDT and YYEEEE. Trimming cost V 3 bases and J 4 bases, with 10 bases left between them. The CDR3 has 13 residues. The CDR3 DNA is TGTGCCAGCAGCTCCCAGGGAGGAGAGACCCAGTACTTC. Its protein product is CASSSQGGETQYF. Complete variable domain (other parts from reference TRBV5-6 and TRBJ2-5): DAGVTQSPTHLIKTRGQQVTLRCSPKSGHDTVSWYQQALGQGPQFIFQYYEEEERQRGNFPDRFSGHQFPNYSSELNVNALLLGDSALYLCASSSQGGETQYFGPGTRLLVL.

The J gene is TRBJ2-7, the V gene TRBV16; a possible D gene is TRBD2 (5 bases). With 2 bases removed from V and 2 bases from J, the gap between germline ends came to 13 bases. This CDR3 spans 15 amino acids. Germline loops: CDR1 KGHSY, CDR2 FQNENV. CDR3 loop: CASSQGLAQTYEQYF. For the CDR3, the DNA is TGTGCCAGCAGCCAAGGGTTAGCGCAGACCTACGAGCAGTACTTC.

The table lists this clone with a count of one. The V call is TRBV28, the J call TRBJ1-4; no firm D call. The V and J ends lost 4 bases and 8 bases respectively, with 11 bases between them. This CDR3 is 13 amino acids long. Germline V gene lookup returns CDR1 MDHEN and CDR2 SYDVKM. In DNA form, the CDR3 reads TGTGCCAGCAGTTCACCCCTTCGGGAAAAACTGTTTTTT. This codes for CASSSPLREKLFF. The variable domain in full, with the rest retrieved from reference TRBV28 and TRBJ1-4, is DVKVTQSSRYLVKRTGEKVFLECVQDMDHENMFWYRQDPGLGLRLIYFSYDVKMKEKGDIPEGYSVSREKKERFSLILESASTNQTSMYLCASSSPLREKLFFGSGTQLSVL.

The rearrangement uses TRBV15 and TRBJ2-5, with D possibly being TRBD2 (5 bases). The CDR3 extends over 16 amino acids. Germline lookup yields CDR1 LNHNV and CDR2 YYDKDF (reference sequence). Trimming pared 0 bases from V and 2 bases from J, leaving 13 bases between. This CDR3 reads CATSRDLRSGQETQYF. The DNA of the CDR3 is TGTGCCACCAGCAGAGATCTCAGGTCGGGGCAAGAGACCCAGTACTTC.

This clone was found once. The gene calls are TRBV6-6 and TRBJ1-2; the D gene is possibly TRBD1 (5 bases). The CDR3 contains 15 residues. Trimming removed 2 bases from V and 0 bases from J, with 10 bases in between. CDR1 is MNHNY and CDR2 is SVGAGI in the germline V gene (reference sequence). CDR3 amino acids: CASSYETASNYGYTF. The CDR3 DNA follows: TGTGCCAGCAGTTACGAGACAGCCTCTAACTATGGCTACACCTTC.

This sequence joins TRBV29-1 and TRBJ2-3; D call uncertain. V dropped 5 bases and J dropped 2 bases, with 8 bases sitting between them. The CDR3 sequence is 12 residues long. Germline CDR1 SQVTM, CDR2 ANQGSEA. DNA for the CDR3: TGCAGCGTTAACCGAGACACAGATACGCAGTATTTT. This codes for CSVNRDTDTQYF.

There are a few counts of this clone. V gene TRBV5-8 combines with J gene TRBJ2-5; TRBD2 matches 13 bases. Per the germline V gene, CDR1 is SGHTS and CDR2 is YDEGEE. The CDR3 sequence is 17 residues long. V trimming: 2 bases; J trimming: 5 bases; junction bases outside the gene matches: 9. CDR3 sequence reads: CASSFKTSGGPEETQYF. CDR3 in DNA: TGTGCCAGCAGCTTCAAGACTAGCGGGGGGCCGGAGGAGACCCAGTACTTC.

The chain links TRBV7-3 to TRBJ2-3; D perhaps matches TRBD1 (6 bases). V gave up 5 bases and J gave up 6 bases, with 15 bases separating them. CDR1 and CDR2 (germline): SGHTA, FQGTGA. The CDR3 consists of 14 residues. The CDR3 region is CASSPQGSGDTQYF. CDR3 nucleotides: TGTGCCAGCAGCCCCCAGGGGAGCGGTGATACGCAGTATTTT.

The chain carries TRBV23-1 and TRBJ2-1; 10 bases are shared with TRBD2. TRBV23-1 is noted as an ORF with a role that remains uncertain. CDR3 size: 16 residues. The ends lost 3 bases at V and 3 bases at J; junction bases unmatched: 5. The CDR3 loop reads CASSQPASGGYNEQFF. DNA for the CDR3: TGCGCCAGCAGTCAGCCCGCTAGCGGGGGCTACAATGAGCAGTTCTTC.

The genes are TRBV28 and TRBJ2-3, with TRBD2 matching over 10 bases. Germline CDR1 MDHEN, CDR2 SYDVKM. This CDR3 is 17 amino acids long. The V gene end was trimmed by 3 bases and the J gene end by 1 base; junction bases not matched to a gene: 7. CDR3 DNA sequence: TGTGCCAGCAGTTTCCTTGCAAGCGGGGGGGGCACAGATACGCAGTATTTT. It is translated as CASSFLASGGGTDTQYF.

With regard to this clone: The same CDR3 can be traced to other DNA sequences in this sample. The chain employs TRBV2 and TRBJ2-1; D remains ambiguous. Germline lookup yields CDR1 SNHLY and CDR2 FYNNEI. The CDR3 sequence is 11 residues long. Trimming left V 6 bases short and J 4 bases short, with 4 bases between. CDR3 sequence: CASRQYNEQFF. CDR3 DNA: TGTGCCAGCAGACAGTACAATGAGCAGTTCTTC. Full variable domain (remainder filled in from reference TRBV2 and TRBJ2-1): EPEVTQTPSHQVTQMGQEVILRCVPISNHLYFYWYRQILGQKVEFLVSFYNNEISEKSEIFDDQFSVERPDGSNFTLKIRSTKLEDSAMYFCASRQYNEQFFGPGTRLTVL.

The chain employs TRBV13 and TRBJ1-1; D is undetermined. Per germline, CDR1 PRHDT and CDR2 FYEKMQ (reference sequence). This CDR3 is built from 13 residues. V was trimmed by 5 bases and J by 4 bases, leaving 11 bases between them. CDR3 in DNA: TGTGCCAGCAGCCCCAAGGGAGGCACTGAAGCTTTCTTT. It yields the protein CASSPKGGTEAFF.

V is TRBV13 and J is TRBJ2-7; a possible D gene is TRBD2 (6 bases). The CDR3 consists of 13 residues. V was cut by 4 bases and J by 5 bases, with 12 bases left in between. The germline V gene has CDR1 PRHDT and CDR2 FYEKMQ (reference sequence). DNA for the CDR3: TGTGCCAGCAGCTCCCGCGGGGTCCACGAGCAGTACTTC. This translates into CASSSRGVHEQYF.

The chain recombines TRBV27 with TRBJ1-5, with D uncertain. The CDR3 has 14 amino acids. V was shortened by 8 bases and J by 7 bases, with 18 bases between the two germline ends. Germline values: CDR1 MNHEY, CDR2 SMNVEV (reference sequence). This CDR3 reads CASRHVQEGQPQHF. The CDR3 DNA is TGTGCCAGCCGCCATGTCCAGGAGGGACAGCCCCAGCATTTT.

The chain is built from TRBV5-4 and TRBJ2-1, with D tentatively TRBD2 (6 bases). Trimming removed 4 bases from V and 9 bases from J, with 17 bases in between. Germline V gives CDR1 SGHNT, CDR2 YYREEE (reference sequence). The length of the CDR3 is 14 residues. CDR3 amino acids: CASSRTGGMGEQFF. The CDR3 region has the DNA TGTGCCAGCAGCCGCACCGGAGGGATGGGTGAGCAGTTCTTC.

V usage is TRBV6-5 and J usage is TRBJ2-5; 8 bases align to TRBD2. V gave up 5 bases and J gave up 5 bases; unmatched junction bases: 7. The CDR3 is 14 residues long. Germline loops: CDR1 MNHEY, CDR2 SVGAGI. The CDR3 nucleotides are TGTGCCAGCAGTAACGGGGGGGAGCGGGAGACCCAGTACTTC. Encoded protein: CASSNGGERETQYF.

The chain carries TRBV6-1 and TRBJ2-1, with 8 positions matching TRBD2. V shed 6 bases, J shed 4 bases, and the junction held 5 bases outside the gene matches. CDR3 length: 14 amino acids. Germline V gene lookup returns CDR1 MNHNS and CDR2 SASEGT. The chain's CDR3 is CASSAVAGYNEQFF. In nucleotides, the CDR3 is TGTGCCAGCAGCGCGGTAGCGGGGTACAATGAGCAGTTCTTC.

The rearrangement uses TRBV18 and TRBJ1-1; D unclear. Germline-derived CDR1 and CDR2 are KGHSH and LQKENI. There are 13 residues in the CDR3. V was pared by 6 bases and J by 1 base, with 9 bases between. CDR3 region: CASSSIKNTEAFF. The CDR3 DNA sequence: TGTGCCAGCTCTTCTATAAAGAACACTGAAGCTTTCTTT. Full variable domain (rest looked up from reference TRBV18 and TRBJ1-1): NAGVMQNPRHLVRRRGQEARLRCSPMKGHSHVYWYRQLPEEGLKFMVYLQKENIIDESGMPKERFSAEFPKEGPSILRIQQVVRGDSAAYFCASSSIKNTEAFFGQGTRLTVV.

This sequence joins TRBV28 and TRBJ1-1; D may be TRBD1 (6 bases). The V and J ends lost 3 bases and 3 bases respectively, with 8 bases between them. The CDR3 sequence is 13 residues long. Germline-derived CDR1 and CDR2 are MDHEN and SYDVKM. CDR3 in DNA: TGTGCCAGCAGTTTCACAGGGCACACTGAAGCTTTCTTT. It specifies CASSFTGHTEAFF.